Here is one TCR beta chain with its context. No antigen is known for it. The data stem from a study of T cell repertoires in cytomegalovirus infection. At the level of the study: From public TCR beta signatures came an indication of both CMV infection and matching HLA type. Study-wide results and caveats: Ex vivo, HLA-C-restricted CMV-specific TCR beta clonotypes prevailed over the rest of the response.

TCRdb called the reads again in MiXCR, with one record for every CDR3 protein. The sample shows some 920,000 distinct CDR3 sequences, more than 25% of them seen only once. V gave up 4 bases and J gave up 9 bases, with 19 bases separating them. The germline CDR1 and CDR2 sequences are LNHDA and SQIVND (reference sequence). The CDR3 is 15 residues long. The input for sequencing was cultured CD8+ T cells from PBMCs, taken from culture after CMV antigen stimulation. This rearrangement joins TRBV19 to TRBJ2-1; no clear D. The sequence came from a human donor in good health (CMV status not recorded). Some clones in this sample may be carry-over from other donors' samples. Here the CDR3 DNA reads TGTGCCAGTAGTAACGGATGGACCTACAGTGGTGAGCAGTTCTTC. This gives the protein CASSNGWTYSGEQFF.